This T cell receptor (beta chain) was retrieved from a study of T cell clones after liver transplantation. Across the whole study: Subjects received no induction therapy and standard immunosuppression until randomization at 12-24 months post-transplant.

This table comes from immunoSEQ multiplex PCR, and its TCRdb copy is limited to in-frame clones, with some not included. Here the sample spans about 75,000 clones, 84% being singletons. This CDR3 contains 19 residues. Unmatched junction bases numbered 13, after V lost 8 bases and J lost 0 bases. Per the germline V gene, CDR1 is ENHRY and CDR2 is SYGVKD. The clonotype was recovered from a human patient who received a liver transplant. Some of these T cells may belong to the graft donor. The genes are TRBV10-3 and TRBJ1-6; 10 bases agree with TRBD1. Sequences were derived from CD4+ T cells from blood, sampled roughly 50 months after liver transplant. This CDR3 is CAIAPDPGQGSSYNSPLHF. The DNA for the CDR3 is TGTGCCATCGCCCCGGACCCGGGACAGGGGAGCTCCTATAATTCACCCCTCCACTTT.